This is a list of T cell receptor beta chains from one sample in a study of PD-1 blockade in classical Hodgkin lymphoma. Clones were read by immunoSEQ multiplex PCR, and TCRdb kept only the in-frame ones, dropping some. The sample consists of around 53,000 clones, around 74% of them appearing once. The starting material was peripheral blood mononuclear cells (PBMCs), obtained before the fourth cycle of nivolumab. These receptors were taken from a human donor with classical Hodgkin lymphoma. Both conserved end residues are part of each CDR3. D genes are given only for firm matches. Clone size is not always given. Where it is, it says once, few, many or a class for expanded clones.

clone_size	d_call	v_call	j_call	cdr3_aa	cdr3_nt
-	-	TRBV11-2	TRBJ1-1	CASSLYNF	TGTGCCAGCAGCCTCTACAACTTT
once	-	TRBV5-1	TRBJ1-2	CASSLGRPRQFGYTF	TGCGCCAGCAGCTTGGGAAGGCCCCGACAGTTTGGCTACACCTTC
medium-sized	-	TRBV5-1	TRBJ2-3	CASSIGQHTDTQYF	TGCGCCAGCAGCATCGGGCAACACACAGATACGCAGTATTTT
-	-	TRBV5-1	TRBJ2-1	CASSLERSYNEQFF	TGCGCCAGCAGCTTGGAGCGGTCCTACAATGAGCAGTTCTTC
-	-	TRBV19	TRBJ2-1	CASSQPGSYNEQFF	TGTGCCAGTAGTCAGCCGGGCTCGTACAATGAGCAGTTCTTC
few	TRBD2	TRBV4-1	TRBJ2-7	CASSHHSGSEYEQYF	TGCGCCAGCAGCCACCATAGCGGGAGTGAATACGAGCAGTACTTC
-	-	TRBV6-5	TRBJ1-1	CASSYRSHGATEAFF	TGTGCCAGCAGTTACCGATCTCACGGGGCCACTGAAGCTTTCTTT
-	-	TRBV4-3	TRBJ2-5	CASSQEVATQETQYF	TGCGCCAGCAGCCAAGAAGTGGCTACCCAAGAGACCCAGTACTTC
few	-	TRBV10-3	TRBJ2-7	CAISEGLAAGTYEQYF	TGTGCCATCAGTGAGGGGTTAGCTGCGGGAACCTACGAGCAGTACTTC
-	-	TRBV6-5	TRBJ1-1	CASKVRAVGGTEAFF	TGTGCCAGCAAAGTTCGGGCGGTTGGAGGGACTGAAGCTTTCTTT
-	-	TRBV28	TRBJ2-2	CASSFQDQDGSGELFF	TGTGCCAGCAGTTTTCAGGACCAAGATGGTTCCGGGGAGCTGTTTTTT
-	-	TRBV28	TRBJ2-7	CASRTTGTSAYEQYF	TGTGCCAGCAGGACGACCGGGACCTCAGCCTACGAGCAGTACTTC
-	-	TRBV27	TRBJ1-1	CASSLWAMNTEAFF	TGTGCCAGCAGTTTATGGGCCATGAACACTGAAGCTTTCTTT
-	-	TRBV6-5	TRBJ2-7	CASSPSRYEQYF	TGTGCCAGCAGCCCCAGTCGGTACGAGCAGTACTTC
-	TRBD1	TRBV4-2	TRBJ1-2	CASSHPGQGNYGYTF	TGTGCCAGCAGCCACCCCGGACAGGGAAACTATGGCTACACCTTC
once	TRBD2	TRBV7-3	TRBJ2-3	CASSRLAGVDTQYF	TGTGCCAGCAGCCGACTAGCGGGAGTAGATACGCAGTATTTT